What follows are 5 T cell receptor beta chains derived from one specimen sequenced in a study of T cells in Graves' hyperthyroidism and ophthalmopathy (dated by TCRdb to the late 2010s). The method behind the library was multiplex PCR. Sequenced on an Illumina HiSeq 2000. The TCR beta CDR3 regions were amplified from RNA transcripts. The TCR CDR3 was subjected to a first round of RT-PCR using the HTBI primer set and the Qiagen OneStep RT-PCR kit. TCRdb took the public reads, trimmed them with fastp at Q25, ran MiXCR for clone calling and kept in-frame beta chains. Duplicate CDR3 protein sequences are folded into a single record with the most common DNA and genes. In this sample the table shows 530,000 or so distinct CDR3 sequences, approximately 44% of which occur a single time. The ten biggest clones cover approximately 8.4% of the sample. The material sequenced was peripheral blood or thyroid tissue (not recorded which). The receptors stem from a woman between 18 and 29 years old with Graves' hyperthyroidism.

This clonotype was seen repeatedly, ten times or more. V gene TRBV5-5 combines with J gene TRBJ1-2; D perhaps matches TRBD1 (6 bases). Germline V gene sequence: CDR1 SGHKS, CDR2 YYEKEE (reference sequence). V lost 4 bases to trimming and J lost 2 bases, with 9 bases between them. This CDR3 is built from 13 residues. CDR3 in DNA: TGTGCCAGCAGCAACCAGGGGAACTATGGCTACACCTTC. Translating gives CASSNQGNYGYTF. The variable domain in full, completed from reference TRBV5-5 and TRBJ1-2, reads DAGVTQSPTHLIKTRGQQVTLRCSPISGHKSVSWYQQVLGQGPQFIFQYYEKEERGRGNFPDRFSARQFPNYSSELNVNALLLGDSALYLCASSNQGNYGYTFGSGTRLTVV.

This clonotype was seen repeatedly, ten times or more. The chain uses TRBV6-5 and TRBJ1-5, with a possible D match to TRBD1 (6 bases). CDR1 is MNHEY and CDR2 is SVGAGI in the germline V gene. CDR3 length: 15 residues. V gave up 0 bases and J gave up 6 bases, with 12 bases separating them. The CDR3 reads CASSYSGGAGQPQHF. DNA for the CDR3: TGTGCCAGCAGTTACTCGGGGGGCGCGGGTCAGCCCCAGCATTTT.

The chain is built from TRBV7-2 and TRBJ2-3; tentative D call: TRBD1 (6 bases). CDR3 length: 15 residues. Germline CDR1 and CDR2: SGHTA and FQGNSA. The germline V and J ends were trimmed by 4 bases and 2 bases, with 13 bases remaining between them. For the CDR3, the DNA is TGTGCCAGCAGCTCGACAGGTTTTCCCACAGATACGCAGTATTTT. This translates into CASSSTGFPTDTQYF.

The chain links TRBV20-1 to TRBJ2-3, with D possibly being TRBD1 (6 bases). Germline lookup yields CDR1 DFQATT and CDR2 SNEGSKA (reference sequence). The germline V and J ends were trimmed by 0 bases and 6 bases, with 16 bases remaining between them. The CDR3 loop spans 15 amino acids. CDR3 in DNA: TGCAGTGCTAGAGATAACAGGGCTATCGTGGATACGCAGTATTTT. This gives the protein CSARDNRAIVDTQYF.

Here the CDR3 reads CASSLERGPYEQYF. The CDR3 DNA follows: TGTGCCAGCAGCTTGGAGCGGGGTCCCTACGAGCAGTACTTC. This chain joins TRBV11-2 and TRBJ2-7; 7 bases match TRBD2. CDR3 length: 14 amino acids. The V gene's germline CDR1 is SGHAT and CDR2 FQNNGV. Trimming removed 3 bases from V and 2 bases from J; junction bases left unmatched: 4.